This T cell receptor (beta chain) comes out of a study of response to subunit inactivated influenza vaccine. Germline CDR1 is SGHRS and CDR2 is YFSETQ. This CDR3 is 14 amino acids long. TCRdb reanalysed the RT-PCR reads using MiXCR and keeps one entry per CDR3 protein. The sample has 700,000 to 900,000 distinct CDR3 sequences, around 20% seen once. The sample was PBMCs from blood, taken 5 days after vaccination. This TCR was sampled from a man aged 45 to 65 who received an inactivated influenza vaccine. The chain combines TRBV5-1 with TRBJ1-5; D is tentatively TRBD1 or TRBD2 (7 bases each). The J call is uncertain, as TRBJ2-3 better fits the DNA end. As DNA, the CDR3 is TGCGCCAGCAGCTTGACAGGGGAGGGTCAGCCCCAGTATTTT. It is translated as CASSLTGEGQPQYF.